This TCR beta chain originates from a study of OX40 agonist ivuxolimab in advanced cancers. About the research overall: Every patient in dose escalation had hepatocellular carcinoma, melanoma, renal cell or head and neck cancer.

This table comes from immunoSEQ multiplex PCR, and its TCRdb copy is limited to in-frame clones, with some not included. The repertoire holds over 85,000 clones, roughly 90% seen once, with roughly 0.31% in the top ten. Study-level findings and limits: At 0.1-3.0 mg/kg, partial responders had clonal expansion among the lowest observed. Mean expanded clone counts were higher in CD8+ than CD4+ T cells.

Comment on this clone: Its antigen is undetermined.

Peripheral blood came from all dose cohorts at three timepoints. CDR3 size: 17 residues. V gave up 3 bases and J gave up 4 bases; unmatched junction bases: 10. Germline CDR1 is SGDLS and CDR2 is YYNGEE. The receptor comes from an adult with an advanced solid tumor such as melanoma, head and neck, liver or kidney cancer. The sample in question was CD4+ or CD8+ T cells sorted from blood, obtained in a trial of the OX40 agonist ivuxolimab. The chain employs TRBV9 and TRBJ2-1, with 10 bases fitting TRBD2. The CDR3 reads CASSANSGRTTYNEQFF. CDR3 sequence (DNA): TGTGCCAGCAGCGCCAATAGCGGGAGGACCACGTACAATGAGCAGTTCTTC.